The 5 T cell receptor beta chains in this list originate from one sample, sequenced in a study of technical replicates of blood from a few donors. The table came from immunoSEQ multiplex PCR; TCRdb's copy has only in-frame clones and leaves some out. The table shows about 75,000 clones, with about nine tenths occurring only once. Sequencing was done on a sample of T cells isolated from PBMCs. The receptors here all came from a human donor in good health.

This clone was recorded a few times. The chain uses TRBV19 and TRBJ1-2; D is unresolved. This CDR3 comprises 16 residues. Germline V CDR1 and CDR2: LNHDA, SQIVND (reference sequence). V lost 5 bases and J lost 10, with 26 bases in between. CDR3 in amino acids: CASSYRSILGWLYYTF. CDR3 DNA: TGTGCCAGTAGTTACCGGAGTATATTAGGCTGGCTCTACTACACCTTC.

Here the CDR3 reads CASTSDGMRSYEQYF. CDR3 bases: TGTGCCAGCACTAGCGACGGGATGCGCTCCTACGAGCAGTACTTC. This rearrangement joins TRBV6-5 to TRBJ2-7, with D tentatively TRBD2 (6 bases). Trimming took 7 bases from V and 0 from J, leaving 16 bases between them. This CDR3 region has 15 residues. Germline V CDR1 and CDR2: MNHEY, SVGAGI.

J is TRBJ2-7 and V is TRBV9; D might be TRBD2 (6 bases). V was shortened by 0 bases and J by 1 base, with 8 bases between the two germline ends. The germline V gene encodes CDR1 SGDLS and CDR2 YYNGEE. The CDR3 runs to 14 residues. As DNA, the CDR3 is TGTGCCAGCAGCGTAGTCAGCGGGTCCTACGAGCAGTACTTC. It translates to CASSVVSGSYEQYF.

CDR3: CAISDRPPGGLNNEQFF. The CDR3 DNA reads as TGTGCCATCAGTGATAGACCCCCAGGGGGGCTAAACAATGAGCAGTTCTTC. The rearrangement links TRBV10-3 to TRBJ2-1, with D perhaps TRBD1 (7 bases). CDR3 length equals 17 residues. Deletions cut 3 bases from V and 5 bases from J, with 20 bases between. The germline CDR1 and CDR2 sequences are ENHRY and SYGVKD.

This chain uses TRBV7-8 with TRBJ1-4; 9 bases are a match to TRBD1. Germline lookup yields CDR1 SGHVS and CDR2 FQNEAQ. This CDR3 is 17 amino acids long. V was pared by 0 bases and J by 9 bases, with 11 bases of the junction left unmatched. The CDR3 protein is CASSLAQTWTGAQKLFF. In DNA, the CDR3 is TGTGCCAGCAGCTTAGCCCAGACCTGGACAGGGGCACAAAAACTGTTTTTT.